This entry lists 21 T cell receptor beta chains sequenced from one sample in a study of tumor-infiltrating lymphocytes in localized non-small cell lung cancer. Here immunoSEQ multiplex PCR was the method, and the copy in TCRdb shows in-frame clones only, minus some. Of some 8,000 clones in the sample, around 77% were seen once. Input material: lung tumor tissue. The origin of the receptors is a human donor with non-small cell lung cancer.

This chain uses TRBV29-1 with TRBJ1-2, with 10 bases identical to TRBD1. Trimming at V came to 4 bases and at J to 6 bases, leaving 5 bases not matched to a gene. Germline CDR1 is SQVTM and CDR2 is ANQGSEA. CDR3 length: 13 residues. The CDR3 spells CSVGQGAPNGYTF. For the CDR3, the DNA is TGCAGCGTTGGACAGGGGGCCCCGAATGGCTACACCTTC. Together with reference TRBV29-1 and TRBJ1-2, the CDR3 gives the full variable domain: SAVISQKPSRDICQRGTSLTIQCQVDSQVTMMFWYRQQPGQSLTLIATANQGSEATYESGFVIDKFPISRPNLTFSTLTVSNMSPEDSSIYLCSVGQGAPNGYTFGSGTRLTVV.

The J gene is TRBJ2-3, the V gene TRBV4-3; D is tentatively TRBD1 or TRBD2 (5 bases each). Trimming shortened V by 1 base and J by 2 bases, and 16 bases separated the two germline ends. Germline V CDR1 and CDR2: LGHNA, YSLEER. This CDR3 is built from 17 residues. This chain's CDR3 is CASSQGIPGTTTDTQYF. CDR3 DNA: TGCGCCAGCAGCCAAGGGATCCCCGGGACCACCACAGATACGCAGTATTTT.

This rearrangement joins TRBV19 to TRBJ1-1; D remains unclear. Germline V gives CDR1 LNHDA, CDR2 SQIVND (reference sequence). CDR3 length: 12 amino acids. V lost 5 bases and J lost 1, with 5 bases in between. In DNA form, the CDR3 reads TGTGCCAGTAGTGAGGGGAACACTGAAGCTTTCTTT. Translation gives CASSEGNTEAFF.

The gene calls are TRBV7-8 and TRBJ1-2; D is uncertain. Trimming stripped 2 bases from V and 4 bases from J, with 11 bases between. Germline V gives CDR1 SGHVS, CDR2 FQNEAQ. The CDR3 has 14 residues. CDR3 bases: TGTGCCAGCAGCTTATTCGAGTACGCCTATGGCTACACCTTC. It specifies CASSLFEYAYGYTF. Using reference TRBV7-8 and TRBJ1-2 for the parts outside the CDR3, the full variable domain is GAGVSQSPRYKVAKRGQDVALRCDPISGHVSLFWYQQALGQGPEFLTYFQNEAQLDKSGLPSDRFFAERPEGSVSTLKIQRTQQEDSAVYLCASSLFEYAYGYTFGSGTRLTVV.

The V call is TRBV18, the J call TRBJ2-7, with 9 bases identical to TRBD1. The CDR3 sequence is 14 residues long. J was trimmed by 7 bases and V by 3 bases; bases with no gene match: 7. Germline loops: CDR1 KGHSH, CDR2 LQKENI. CDR3 sequence: CASSPGQGNGEQYF. CDR3 bases: TGTGCCAGCTCACCGGGACAGGGTAACGGGGAGCAGTACTTC. Complete variable domain (other parts from reference TRBV18 and TRBJ2-7): NAGVMQNPRHLVRRRGQEARLRCSPMKGHSHVYWYRQLPEEGLKFMVYLQKENIIDESGMPKERFSAEFPKEGPSILRIQQVVRGDSAAYFCASSPGQGNGEQYFGPGTRLTVT.

This chain uses TRBV19 with TRBJ2-2; D not resolved. The V end lost 6 bases, the J end lost 4 bases, and 12 bases lay between the germline ends. This CDR3 region has 14 residues. Germline V lookup: CDR1 LNHDA, CDR2 SQIVND (reference sequence). In DNA, the CDR3 is TGTGCCAGTAGGGTCCTATTAGTCACCGGGGAGCTGTTTTTT. This encodes CASRVLLVTGELFF.

The V and J genes are TRBV7-2 and TRBJ2-2, with D perhaps matching TRBD1 (6 bases). CDR3 length: 16 amino acids. In germline, CDR1 is SGHTA, CDR2 FQGNSA. The V end was cut by 1 base, the J end by 0 bases, with 9 bases between. CDR3 DNA: TGTGCCAGCAGCTTAGAAAGGGGGACGAACACCGGGGAGCTGTTTTTT. Translation gives CASSLERGTNTGELFF.

The CDR3 DNA reads TGTGCCAGCAGTTACCCCCCGGGAGAGACCCAGTACTTC. The encoded protein is CASSYPPGETQYF. The V call is TRBV6-6, the J call TRBJ2-5; no definite D call. The CDR3 is made up of 13 amino acids. Germline V gene sequence: CDR1 MNHNY, CDR2 SVGAGI (reference sequence). Trimming took 2 bases from V and 4 from J, leaving 8 bases between them.

This rearrangement joins TRBV4-3 to TRBJ2-6; 7 nucleotides match TRBD1. With V trimmed by 2 bases and J by 4 bases, 2 bases remained unmatched. There are 15 residues in the CDR3. The germline CDR1 and CDR2 sequences are LGHNA and YSLEER. CDR3 in DNA: TGCGCCAGCAGCCAAAACAGGGGAGGGGCCAACGTCCTGACTTTC. Protein product: CASSQNRGGANVLTF.

The chain combines TRBV5-1 with TRBJ2-7; 8 positions match TRBD2. There are 15 residues in the CDR3. J lost 4 bases, V lost 7 bases, and 13 bases had no gene match. Germline CDR1 SGHRS, CDR2 YFSETQ. CDR3 sequence (DNA): TGCGCCAGCGGGCTAGCAAGCGGGAGTCTTTACGAGCAGTACTTC. This sequence encodes CASGLASGSLYEQYF.

The chain recombines TRBV5-4 with TRBJ2-2, with a tentative D call TRBD2 (5 bases). V was shortened by 3 bases and J by 9 bases, with 15 bases between the two germline ends. This CDR3 spans 14 amino acids. Germline lookup yields CDR1 SGHNT and CDR2 YYREEE (reference sequence). The CDR3 region is CASSSLAVPRELFF. The DNA of the CDR3 is TGTGCCAGCAGCTCCCTAGCCGTGCCCAGGGAGCTGTTTTTT.

This clone was seen once. The CDR3 nucleotides are TGTGCCAGCAGGGTAGGGTCTGGAAACACCATATATTTT. Translating it yields CASRVGSGNTIYF. The chain employs TRBV28 and TRBJ1-3; D unresolved. Deletions cut 6 bases from V and 1 base from J, with 7 bases between. Germline loops: CDR1 MDHEN, CDR2 SYDVKM. This CDR3 is 13 amino acids long.

The chain uses TRBV5-1 and TRBJ2-7; TRBD1 agrees at 8 bases. Germline values: CDR1 SGHRS, CDR2 YFSETQ. The CDR3 extends over 16 amino acids. The V segment lost 5 bases and the J segment 4 bases; nucleotides outside the gene matches: 14. Written as DNA, the CDR3 is TGCGCCAGCAGTTGGTCGCTAGGACAGGGAGCTTACGAGCAGTACTTC. Protein sequence: CASSWSLGQGAYEQYF.

The chain carries TRBV29-1 and TRBJ1-2, with unresolved D. Trimming removed 5 bases at V and 5 bases at J, with 15 bases between. Germline values: CDR1 SQVTM, CDR2 ANQGSEA. The CDR3 is made up of 13 amino acids. CDR3 bases: TGCAGCGTTCATGCGGCTTCTTCTTATGGCTACACCTTC. Translating it yields CSVHAASSYGYTF.

V gene TRBV4-3 combines with J gene TRBJ1-2, with D perhaps matching TRBD1 (5 bases). In germline, CDR1 is LGHNA, CDR2 YSLEER. The CDR3 has 16 amino acids. Trimming cost V 0 bases and J 2 bases, with 13 bases left between them. As DNA, the CDR3 is TGCGCCAGCAGCCAAGATCGCGGGGGTTTCAACTATGGCTACACCTTC. Its protein is CASSQDRGGFNYGYTF.

V and J are TRBV27 and TRBJ1-2; TRBD1 matches at 7 bases. Germline assignment: CDR1 MNHEY and CDR2 SMNVEV (reference sequence). After removal of 4 bases from V and 8 bases from J, the junction contained 7 bases not matched to a gene. The CDR3 runs to 13 residues. This chain's CDR3 is CASSSDRVKGYTF. CDR3 DNA: TGTGCCAGCAGTTCCGACAGGGTCAAAGGCTACACCTTC.

This clone was seen a single time. The chain links TRBV11-2 to TRBJ2-7, with D unresolved. The germline gives CDR1 SGHAT, CDR2 FQNNGV. The CDR3 runs to 14 residues. The V gene lost 3 bases and the J gene lost 0 bases, with 9 bases spanning the gap. The CDR3 region is CASSFIQSSYEQYF. The CDR3 bases are TGTGCCAGCAGCTTTATACAGAGCTCCTACGAGCAGTACTTC.

The chain uses TRBV6-5 and TRBJ1-2, with no clear D. The CDR3 length is 12 residues. V shed 10 bases and J shed 5 bases, with 14 bases lying between them. Germline V gene sequence: CDR1 MNHEY, CDR2 SVGAGI. CDR3 in DNA: TGTGCCACTATTGCGCCCGGGTATGGCTACACCTTC. As protein: CATIAPGYGYTF.

J is TRBJ1-2 and V is TRBV10-3, with D tentatively TRBD1 (6 bases). Trimming left V 5 bases short and J 4 bases short, with 11 bases between. The CDR3 is 13 residues long. Germline V gene data show CDR1 as ENHRY and CDR2 as SYGVKD. This CDR3 is CAISTGTFYGYTF. DNA of the CDR3: TGTGCCATCAGTACCGGGACATTCTATGGCTACACCTTC.

The V gene is TRBV9, the J gene TRBJ2-5; D remains unclear. This CDR3 comprises 15 residues. Between the trimmed V and J ends, which lost 0 bases and 5 bases, there was a span of 14 bases. Germline CDR1 and CDR2: SGDLS and YYNGEE. CDR3 sequence reads: CASSVGPARAETQYF. CDR3 nucleotide sequence: TGTGCCAGCAGCGTAGGGCCAGCCCGGGCGGAGACCCAGTACTTC.

The rearrangement links TRBV10-3 to TRBJ2-1; the D gene is possibly TRBD2 (6 bases). This CDR3 is built from 15 residues. The germline gives CDR1 ENHRY, CDR2 SYGVKD. Trimming shortened V by 10 bases and J by 7 bases, and 23 bases separated the two germline ends. This CDR3 reads CATKGTGDSSNEQFF. The DNA for the CDR3 is TGTGCCACTAAGGGCACGGGAGATTCAAGTAATGAGCAGTTCTTC.